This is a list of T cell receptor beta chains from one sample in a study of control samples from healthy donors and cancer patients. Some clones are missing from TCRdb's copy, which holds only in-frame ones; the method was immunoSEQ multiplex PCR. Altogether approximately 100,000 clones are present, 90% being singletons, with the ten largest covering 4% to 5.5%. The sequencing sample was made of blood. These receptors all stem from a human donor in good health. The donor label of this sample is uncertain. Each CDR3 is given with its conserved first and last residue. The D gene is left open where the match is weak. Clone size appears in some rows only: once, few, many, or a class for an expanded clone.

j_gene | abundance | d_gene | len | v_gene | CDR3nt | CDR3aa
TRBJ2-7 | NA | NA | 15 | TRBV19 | TGTGCCAGTAGCGGCTTACCAGACAGGGACTCCGAGCAGTACTTC | CASSGLPDRDSEQYF
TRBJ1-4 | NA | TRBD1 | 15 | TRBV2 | TGTGCCAGCAGTGATTCGGGACAGTCTAATGAAAAACTGTTTTTT | CASSDSGQSNEKLFF
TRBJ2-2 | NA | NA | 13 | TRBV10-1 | TGCGCCAGCAGTGGCGGGACCACCGGGGAGCTGTTTTTT | CASSGGTTGELFF
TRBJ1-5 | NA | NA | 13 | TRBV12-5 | TGTGCTAGTGGCCCGGAAAGCAATCAGCCCCAGCATTTT | CASGPESNQPQHF
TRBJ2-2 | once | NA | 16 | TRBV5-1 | TGCGCCAGCAGCTTAATGACTCCCTCGAACACCGGGGAGCTGTTTTTT | CASSLMTPSNTGELFF
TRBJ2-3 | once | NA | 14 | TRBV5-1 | TGCGCCAGCAGCTTGGGGGGCGCAGAGGATACGCAGTATTTT | CASSLGGAEDTQYF
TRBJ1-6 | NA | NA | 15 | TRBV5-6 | TGTGCCAGCACAAGAGGTCCGGGTTATAATTCACCCCTCCACTTT | CASTRGPGYNSPLHF
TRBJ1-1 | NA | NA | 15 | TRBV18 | TGTGCCAGCTCACCACCGGACAGTTTGAACACTGAAGCTTTCTTT | CASSPPDSLNTEAFF
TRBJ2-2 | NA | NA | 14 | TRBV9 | TGTGCCAGCAGTGCAGTCCTGAGCGGGGGGGAGCTGTTTTTT | CASSAVLSGGELFF
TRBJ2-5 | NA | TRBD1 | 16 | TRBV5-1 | TGCGCCAGCAGCTTGGGGACAGGGTATACCAGCGAGACCCAGTACTTC | CASSLGTGYTSETQYF
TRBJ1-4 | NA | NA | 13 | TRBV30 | TGTGCCTGGAAGCGGGCAACTAATGAAAAACTGTTTTTT | CAWKRATNEKLFF
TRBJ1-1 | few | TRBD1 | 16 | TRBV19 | TGTGCCAGTTCTTACACAGGGGTGGGGAAGGGCACTGAAGCTTTCTTT | CASSYTGVGKGTEAFF
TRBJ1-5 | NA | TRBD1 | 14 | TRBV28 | TGTGCCAGCAGTCGACAGGGAGGCAATCAGCCCCAGCATTTT | CASSRQGGNQPQHF
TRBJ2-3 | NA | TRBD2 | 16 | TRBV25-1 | TGTGCCAGCAGCCAACTAGCGGGGGGGGCCACAGATACGCAGTATTTT | CASSQLAGGATDTQYF
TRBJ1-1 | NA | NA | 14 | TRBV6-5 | TGTGCCAGCAGTTACTCCCCAGGGAGCACTGAAGCTTTCTTT | CASSYSPGSTEAFF
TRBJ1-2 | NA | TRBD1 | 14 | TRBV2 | TGTGCCAGCAGGGTAGAGACAGGGGGAGAAGGCTACACCTTC | CASRVETGGEGYTF
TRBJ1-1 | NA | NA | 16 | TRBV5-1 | TGCGCCAGCAGCTTGGGAAGATCAAACAGGGACGCTGAAGCTTTCTTT | CASSLGRSNRDAEAFF
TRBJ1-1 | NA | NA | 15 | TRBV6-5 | TGTGCCAGCAGTCTGCGCGGCGGTGGGGACACTGAAGCTTTCTTT | CASSLRGGGDTEAFF
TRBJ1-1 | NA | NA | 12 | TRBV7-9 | TGTGCCACGTCTTGGGATAACACTGAAGCTTTCTTT | CATSWDNTEAFF
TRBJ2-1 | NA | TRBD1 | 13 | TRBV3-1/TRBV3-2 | TGTGCCAGCAGCCAAGGGGACAGTACTGGGGAGTTCTTC | CASSQGDSTGEFF
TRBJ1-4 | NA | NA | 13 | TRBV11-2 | TGTGCCAGCAGCTTAGGACCTAATGAAAAACTGTTTTTT | CASSLGPNEKLFF
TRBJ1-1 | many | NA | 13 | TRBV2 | TGTGCCTCCGACGGAGGTTTGGACACTGAAGCTTTCTTT | CASDGGLDTEAFF
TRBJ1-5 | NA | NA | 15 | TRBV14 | TGTGCCAGCAGCCAAGTGGGAGTTCGAAATCAGCCCCAGCATTTT | CASSQVGVRNQPQHF
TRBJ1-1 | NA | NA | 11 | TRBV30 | TGTGCCTGGGACCAAAACACTGAAGCTTTCTTT | CAWDQNTEAFF